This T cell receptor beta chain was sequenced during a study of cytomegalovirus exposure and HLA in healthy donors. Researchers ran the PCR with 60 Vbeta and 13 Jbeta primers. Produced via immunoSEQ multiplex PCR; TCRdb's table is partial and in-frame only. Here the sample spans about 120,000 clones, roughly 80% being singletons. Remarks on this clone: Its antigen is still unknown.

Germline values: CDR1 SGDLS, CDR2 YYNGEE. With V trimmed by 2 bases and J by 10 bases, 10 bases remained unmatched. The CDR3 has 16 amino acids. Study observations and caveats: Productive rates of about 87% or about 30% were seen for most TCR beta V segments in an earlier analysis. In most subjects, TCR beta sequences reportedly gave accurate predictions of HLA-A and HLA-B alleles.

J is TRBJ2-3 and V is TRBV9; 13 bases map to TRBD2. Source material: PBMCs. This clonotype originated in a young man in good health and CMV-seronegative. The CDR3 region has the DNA TGTGCCAGCAGCGTGGAACTAGCGGGGGGGCTCGATGCGCAGTATTTT. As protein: CASSVELAGGLDAQYF.